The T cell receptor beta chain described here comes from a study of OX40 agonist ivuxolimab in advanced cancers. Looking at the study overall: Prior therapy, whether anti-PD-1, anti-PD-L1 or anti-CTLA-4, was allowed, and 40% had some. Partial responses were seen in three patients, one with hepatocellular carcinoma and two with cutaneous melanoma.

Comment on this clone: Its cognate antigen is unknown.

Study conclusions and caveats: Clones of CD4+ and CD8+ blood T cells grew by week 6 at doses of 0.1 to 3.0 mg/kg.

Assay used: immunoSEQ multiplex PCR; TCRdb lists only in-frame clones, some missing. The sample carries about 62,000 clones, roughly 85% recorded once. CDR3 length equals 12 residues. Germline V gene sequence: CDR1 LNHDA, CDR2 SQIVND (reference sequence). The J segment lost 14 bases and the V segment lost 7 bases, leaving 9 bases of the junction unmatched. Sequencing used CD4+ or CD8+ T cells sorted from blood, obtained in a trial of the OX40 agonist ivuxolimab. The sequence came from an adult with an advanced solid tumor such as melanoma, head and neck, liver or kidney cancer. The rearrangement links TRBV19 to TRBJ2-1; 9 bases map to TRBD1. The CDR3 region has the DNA TGTGCCAGTATGGACCGGGACAGGGACGAGTTCTTC. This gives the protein CASMDRDRDEFF.